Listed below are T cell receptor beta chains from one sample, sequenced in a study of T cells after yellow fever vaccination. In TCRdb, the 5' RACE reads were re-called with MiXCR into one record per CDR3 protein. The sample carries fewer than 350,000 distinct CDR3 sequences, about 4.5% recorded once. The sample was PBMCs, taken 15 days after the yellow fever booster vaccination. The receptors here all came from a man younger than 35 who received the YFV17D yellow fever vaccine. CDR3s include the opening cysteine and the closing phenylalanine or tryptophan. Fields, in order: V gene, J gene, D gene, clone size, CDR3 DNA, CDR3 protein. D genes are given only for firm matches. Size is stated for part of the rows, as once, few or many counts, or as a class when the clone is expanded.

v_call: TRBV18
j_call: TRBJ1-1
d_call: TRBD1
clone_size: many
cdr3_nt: TGTGCCAGCTCACGGGATGCAGGGACAGGGCCCTATGAAGCTTTCTTT
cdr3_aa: CASSRDAGTGPYEAFF

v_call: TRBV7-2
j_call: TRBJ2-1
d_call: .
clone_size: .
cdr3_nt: TGTGCCAGCAGCTTCGGGACGACTCTCGAGGTGCAGTTCTTC
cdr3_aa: CASSFGTTLEVQFF

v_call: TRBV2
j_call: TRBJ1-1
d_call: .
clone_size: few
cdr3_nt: TGTGCCAGCAGTGACAGACCGAACACTGAAGCTTTCTTT
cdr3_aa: CASSDRPNTEAFF

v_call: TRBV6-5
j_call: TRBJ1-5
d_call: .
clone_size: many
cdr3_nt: TGTGCCAGCAGCCTCGGGGGCCCCCAGGATCAGCCCCAGCATTTT
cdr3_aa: CASSLGGPQDQPQHF

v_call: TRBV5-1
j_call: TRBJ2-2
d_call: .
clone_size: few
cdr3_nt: TGCGCCAGCAGCAATACAGGGGGGGACGGGGAGCTGTTTTTT
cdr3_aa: CASSNTGGDGELFF

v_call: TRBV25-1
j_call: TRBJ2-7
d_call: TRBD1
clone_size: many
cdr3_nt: TGTGCCAGCAGTCGGGACAGGTACTACGAGCAGTACTTC
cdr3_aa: CASSRDRYYEQYF

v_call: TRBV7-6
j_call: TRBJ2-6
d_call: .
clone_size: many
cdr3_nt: TGTGCCAGCAGCTCACCGACCGGGACTGAGCCTTTCTCTGGGGCCAACGTCCTGACTTTC
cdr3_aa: CASSSPTGTEPFSGANVLTF

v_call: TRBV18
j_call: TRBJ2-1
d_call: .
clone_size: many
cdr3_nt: TGTGCCAGCTCACCCGCTACTCAAGACAATGAGCAGTTCTTC
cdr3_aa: CASSPATQDNEQFF

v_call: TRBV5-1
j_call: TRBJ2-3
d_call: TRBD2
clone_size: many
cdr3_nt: TGCGCCAGCAGCCTAGGGACTAGCGGGGGGAACACAGATACGCAGTATTTT
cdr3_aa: CASSLGTSGGNTDTQYF

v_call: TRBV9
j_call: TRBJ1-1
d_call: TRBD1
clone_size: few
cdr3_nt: TGTGCCAGCAGCGTAGGGGACAGGGCTTTGGGCACTGAAGCTTTCTTT
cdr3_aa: CASSVGDRALGTEAFF

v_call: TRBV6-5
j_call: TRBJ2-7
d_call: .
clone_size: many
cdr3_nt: TGTGCCAGCAGTTATCGGGGCGGGGCCACCTACGAGCAGTACTTC
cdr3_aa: CASSYRGGATYEQYF

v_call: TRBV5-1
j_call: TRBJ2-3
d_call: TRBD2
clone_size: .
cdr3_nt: TGCGCCAGCAGCTTGGTCGGGACTAGCAGAAACACAGATACGCAGTATTTT
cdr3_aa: CASSLVGTSRNTDTQYF

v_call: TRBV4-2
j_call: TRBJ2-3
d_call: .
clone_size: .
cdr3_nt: TGTGCCAGCAGCCAAGCGGGGACTAGCACAGATACGCAGTATTTT
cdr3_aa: CASSQAGTSTDTQYF

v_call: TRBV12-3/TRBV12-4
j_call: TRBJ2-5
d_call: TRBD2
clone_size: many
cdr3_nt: TGTGCCAGCAGGACTAGCGGGGGAGAGACCCAGTACTTC
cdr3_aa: CASRTSGGETQYF

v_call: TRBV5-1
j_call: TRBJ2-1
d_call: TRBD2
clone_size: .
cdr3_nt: TGCGCCAGCAGCTACCGACTAGCGGGGGGGTCTGTGAATGAGCAGTTCTTC
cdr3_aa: CASSYRLAGGSVNEQFF

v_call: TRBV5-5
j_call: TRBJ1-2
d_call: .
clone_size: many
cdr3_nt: TGTGCCAGCAGCTTGGTTGGGGGCATGGGTGGCTACACCTTC
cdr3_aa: CASSLVGGMGGYTF

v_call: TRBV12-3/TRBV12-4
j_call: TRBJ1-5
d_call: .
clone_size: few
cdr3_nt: TGTGCCAGCAGTTTGGGGGGTGCTCAGCCCCAGCATTTT
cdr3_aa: CASSLGGAQPQHF